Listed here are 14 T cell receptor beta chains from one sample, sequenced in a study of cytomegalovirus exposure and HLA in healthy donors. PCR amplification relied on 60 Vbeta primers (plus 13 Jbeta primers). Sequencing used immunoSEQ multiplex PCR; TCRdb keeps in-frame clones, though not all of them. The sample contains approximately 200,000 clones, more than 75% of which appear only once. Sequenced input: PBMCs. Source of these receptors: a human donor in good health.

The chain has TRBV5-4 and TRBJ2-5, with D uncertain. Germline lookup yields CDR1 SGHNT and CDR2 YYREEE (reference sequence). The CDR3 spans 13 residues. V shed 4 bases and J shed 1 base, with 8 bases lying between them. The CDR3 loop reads CASSPSPQETQYF. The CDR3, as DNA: TGTGCCAGCAGCCCATCCCCCCAAGAGACCCAGTACTTC.

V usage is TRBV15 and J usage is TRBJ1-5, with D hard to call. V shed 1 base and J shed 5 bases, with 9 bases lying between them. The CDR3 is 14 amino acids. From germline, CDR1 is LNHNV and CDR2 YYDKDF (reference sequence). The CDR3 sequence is CATSRVNGDQPQHF. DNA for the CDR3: TGTGCCACCAGCAGAGTGAACGGTGATCAGCCCCAGCATTTT.

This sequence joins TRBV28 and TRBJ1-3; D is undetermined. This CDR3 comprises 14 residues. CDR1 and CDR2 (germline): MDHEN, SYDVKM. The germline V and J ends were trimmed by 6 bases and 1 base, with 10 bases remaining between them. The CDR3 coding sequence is TGTGCCAGCAGGGTTCAGGTTTCTGGAAACACCATATATTTT. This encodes CASRVQVSGNTIYF.

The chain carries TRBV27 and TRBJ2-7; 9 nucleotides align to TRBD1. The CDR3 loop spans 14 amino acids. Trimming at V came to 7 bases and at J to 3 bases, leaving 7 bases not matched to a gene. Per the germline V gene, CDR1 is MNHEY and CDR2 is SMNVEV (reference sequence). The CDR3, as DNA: TGTGCCAGCATATCTGGGGGACAGGGCTACGAGCAGTACTTC. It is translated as CASISGGQGYEQYF.

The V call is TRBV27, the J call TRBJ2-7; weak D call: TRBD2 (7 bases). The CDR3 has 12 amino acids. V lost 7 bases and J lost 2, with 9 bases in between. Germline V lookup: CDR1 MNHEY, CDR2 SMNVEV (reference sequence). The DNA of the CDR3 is TGTGCCAGCATAGGGGGGGCCTACGAGCAGTACTTC. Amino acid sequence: CASIGGAYEQYF.

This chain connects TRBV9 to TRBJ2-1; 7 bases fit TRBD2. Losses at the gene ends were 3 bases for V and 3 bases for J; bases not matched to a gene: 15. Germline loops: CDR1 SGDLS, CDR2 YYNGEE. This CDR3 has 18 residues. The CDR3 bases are TGTGCCAGCAGCGCCCCCTCGACTAGCCCCATGGACTACAATGAGCAGTTCTTC. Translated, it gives CASSAPSTSPMDYNEQFF.

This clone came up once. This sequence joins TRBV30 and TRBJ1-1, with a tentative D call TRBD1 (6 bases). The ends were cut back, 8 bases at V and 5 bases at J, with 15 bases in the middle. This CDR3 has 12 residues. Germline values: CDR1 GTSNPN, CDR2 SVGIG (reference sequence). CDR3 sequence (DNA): TGTGCCGTACACAGGGTCTCGACTGAAGCTTTCTTT. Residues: CAVHRVSTEAFF.

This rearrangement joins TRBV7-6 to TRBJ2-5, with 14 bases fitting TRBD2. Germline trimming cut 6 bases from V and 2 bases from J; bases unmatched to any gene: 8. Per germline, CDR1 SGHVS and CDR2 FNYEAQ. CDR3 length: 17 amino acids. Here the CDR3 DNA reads TGTGCCAGCAGGAAAGGGACTAGCGGGAGAGTTCAAGAGACCCAGTACTTC. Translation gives CASRKGTSGRVQETQYF.

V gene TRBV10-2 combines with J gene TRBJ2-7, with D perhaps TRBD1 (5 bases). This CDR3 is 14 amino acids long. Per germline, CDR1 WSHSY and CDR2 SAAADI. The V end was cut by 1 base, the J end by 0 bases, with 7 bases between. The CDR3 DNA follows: TGCGCCAGCAGTGAGTTCAGGGACTCCTACGAGCAGTACTTC. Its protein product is CASSEFRDSYEQYF.

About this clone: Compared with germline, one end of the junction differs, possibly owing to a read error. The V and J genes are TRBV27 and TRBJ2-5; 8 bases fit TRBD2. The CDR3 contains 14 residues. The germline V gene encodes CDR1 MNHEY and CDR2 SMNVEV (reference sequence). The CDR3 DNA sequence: TGTGCCAGCAGGCTAGGACTAGCTTCAGAGGCCCAGTACTTC. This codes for CASRLGLASEAQYF.

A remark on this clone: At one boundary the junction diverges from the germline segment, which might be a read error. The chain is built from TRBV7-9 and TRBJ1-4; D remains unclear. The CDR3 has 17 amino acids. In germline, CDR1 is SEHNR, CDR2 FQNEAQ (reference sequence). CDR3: CSSSLASVGFPNEKLFF. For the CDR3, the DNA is TGTTCCAGCAGCTTAGCATCGGTCGGGTTTCCTAATGAAAAACTGTTTTTT.

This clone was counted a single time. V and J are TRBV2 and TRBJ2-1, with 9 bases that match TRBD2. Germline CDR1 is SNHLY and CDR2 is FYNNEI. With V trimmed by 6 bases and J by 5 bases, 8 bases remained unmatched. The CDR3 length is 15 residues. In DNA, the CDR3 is TGTGCCAGCAGGGAGATCGGACTAGCGAACAATGAGCAGTTCTTC. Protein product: CASREIGLANNEQFF.

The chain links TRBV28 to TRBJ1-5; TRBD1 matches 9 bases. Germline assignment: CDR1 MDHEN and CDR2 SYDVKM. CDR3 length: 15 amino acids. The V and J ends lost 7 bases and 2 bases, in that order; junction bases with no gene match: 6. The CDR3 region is CASIFRDRGNQPQHF. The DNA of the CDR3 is TGTGCCAGCATCTTCCGGGACAGGGGCAATCAGCCCCAGCATTTT.

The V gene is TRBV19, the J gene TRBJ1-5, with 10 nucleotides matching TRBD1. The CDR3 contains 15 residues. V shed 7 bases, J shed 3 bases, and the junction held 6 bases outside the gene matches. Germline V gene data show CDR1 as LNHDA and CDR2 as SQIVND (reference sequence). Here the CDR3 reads CASKRGQGYNQPQHF. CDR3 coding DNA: TGTGCCAGTAAAAGGGGACAGGGGTACAATCAGCCCCAGCATTTT.